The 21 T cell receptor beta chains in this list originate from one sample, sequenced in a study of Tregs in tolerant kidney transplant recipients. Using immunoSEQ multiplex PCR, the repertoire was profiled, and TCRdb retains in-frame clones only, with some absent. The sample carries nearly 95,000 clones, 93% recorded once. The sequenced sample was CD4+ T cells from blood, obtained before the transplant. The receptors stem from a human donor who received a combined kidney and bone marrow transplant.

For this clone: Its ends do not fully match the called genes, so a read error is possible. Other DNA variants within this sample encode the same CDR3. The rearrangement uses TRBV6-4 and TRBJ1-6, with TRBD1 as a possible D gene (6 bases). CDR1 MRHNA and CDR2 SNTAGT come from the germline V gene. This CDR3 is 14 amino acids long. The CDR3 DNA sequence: TGTGCCAGCAGTGAGGGACACGATAATTCCCCCCTCCACTTT. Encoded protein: CASSEGHDNSPLHF.

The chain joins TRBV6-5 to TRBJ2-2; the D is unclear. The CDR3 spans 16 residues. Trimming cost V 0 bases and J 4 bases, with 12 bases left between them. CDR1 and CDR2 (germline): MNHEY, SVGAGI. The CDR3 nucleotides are TGTGCCAGCAGTTACTCGAGAAAATCGGGCACCGGGGAGCTGTTTTTT. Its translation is CASSYSRKSGTGELFF.

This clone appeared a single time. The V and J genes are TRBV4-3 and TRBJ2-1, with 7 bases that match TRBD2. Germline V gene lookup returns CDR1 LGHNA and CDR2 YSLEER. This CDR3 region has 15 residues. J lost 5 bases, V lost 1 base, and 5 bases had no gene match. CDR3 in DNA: TGCGCCAGCAGCCAAGGGACTAGTTTACACAATGAGCAGTTCTTC. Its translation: CASSQGTSLHNEQFF.

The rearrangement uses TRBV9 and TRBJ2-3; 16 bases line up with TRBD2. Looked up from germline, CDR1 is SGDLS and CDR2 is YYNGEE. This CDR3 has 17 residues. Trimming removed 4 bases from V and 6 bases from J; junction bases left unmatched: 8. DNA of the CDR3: TGTGCCAGCAGCCCCGGGACTAGCGGGAGGGCGGCGGATACGCAGTATTTT. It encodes CASSPGTSGRAADTQYF.

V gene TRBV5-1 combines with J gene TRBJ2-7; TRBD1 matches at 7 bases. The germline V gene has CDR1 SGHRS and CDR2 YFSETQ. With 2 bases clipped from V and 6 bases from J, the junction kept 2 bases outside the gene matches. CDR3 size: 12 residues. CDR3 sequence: CASSLRTGEQYF. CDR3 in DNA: TGCGCCAGCAGCTTAAGGACAGGCGAGCAGTACTTC.

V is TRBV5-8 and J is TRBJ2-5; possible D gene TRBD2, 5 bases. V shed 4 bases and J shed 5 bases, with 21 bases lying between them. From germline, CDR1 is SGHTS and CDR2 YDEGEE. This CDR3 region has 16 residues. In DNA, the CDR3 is TGTGCCAGCAGCCGAATGGGAGTGGGCCTCGGGGAGACCCAGTACTTC. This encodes CASSRMGVGLGETQYF.

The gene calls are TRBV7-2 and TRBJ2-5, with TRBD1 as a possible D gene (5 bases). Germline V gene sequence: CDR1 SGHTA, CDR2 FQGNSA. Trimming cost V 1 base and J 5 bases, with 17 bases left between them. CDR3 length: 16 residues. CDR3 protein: CASSLGGVASGETQYF. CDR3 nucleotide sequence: TGTGCCAGCAGCTTAGGGGGCGTCGCCTCTGGGGAGACCCAGTACTTC.

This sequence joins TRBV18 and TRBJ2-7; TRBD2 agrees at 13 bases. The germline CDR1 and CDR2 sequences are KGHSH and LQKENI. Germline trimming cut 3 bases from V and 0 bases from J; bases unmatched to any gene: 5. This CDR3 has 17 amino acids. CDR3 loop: CASSPLGLAGSSYEQYF. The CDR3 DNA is TGTGCCAGCTCACCCCTGGGACTAGCGGGGAGCTCCTACGAGCAGTACTTC.

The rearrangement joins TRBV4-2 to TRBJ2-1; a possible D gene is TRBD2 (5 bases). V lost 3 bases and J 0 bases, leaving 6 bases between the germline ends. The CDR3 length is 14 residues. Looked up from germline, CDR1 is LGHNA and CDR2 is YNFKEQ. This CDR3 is CASSQGSSYNEQFF. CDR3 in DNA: TGTGCCAGCAGCCAGGGGAGCTCCTACAATGAGCAGTTCTTC.

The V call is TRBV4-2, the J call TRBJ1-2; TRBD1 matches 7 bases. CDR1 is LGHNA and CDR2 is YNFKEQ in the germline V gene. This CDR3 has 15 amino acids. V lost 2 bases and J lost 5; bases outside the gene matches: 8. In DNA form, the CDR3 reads TGTGCCAGCAGCCAAACAGGGGCCGGGAAATATGGCTACACCTTC. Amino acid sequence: CASSQTGAGKYGYTF.

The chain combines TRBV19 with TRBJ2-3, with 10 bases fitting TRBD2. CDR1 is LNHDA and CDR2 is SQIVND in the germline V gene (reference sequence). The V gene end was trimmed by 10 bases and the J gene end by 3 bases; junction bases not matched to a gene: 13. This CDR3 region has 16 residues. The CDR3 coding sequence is TGTGCCACTAAAGGTCGAGGGACTAGCGTAACAGATACGCAGTATTTT. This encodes CATKGRGTSVTDTQYF.

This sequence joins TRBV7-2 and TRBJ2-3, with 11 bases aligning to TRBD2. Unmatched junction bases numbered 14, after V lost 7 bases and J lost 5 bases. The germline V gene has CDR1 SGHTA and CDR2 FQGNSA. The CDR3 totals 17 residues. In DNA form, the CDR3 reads TGTGCCAGCACCTTGGGGGAACTAGCGGGAGTGTTAGATACGCAGTATTTT. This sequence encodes CASTLGELAGVLDTQYF.

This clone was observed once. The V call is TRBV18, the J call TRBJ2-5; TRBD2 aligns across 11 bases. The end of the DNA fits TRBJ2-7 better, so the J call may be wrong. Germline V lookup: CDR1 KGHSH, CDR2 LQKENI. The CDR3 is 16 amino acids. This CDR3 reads CASSSTSGVSSYEQYF. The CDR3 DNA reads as TGTGCCAGCTCATCGACTAGCGGGGTTAGCTCCTACGAGCAGTACTTC.

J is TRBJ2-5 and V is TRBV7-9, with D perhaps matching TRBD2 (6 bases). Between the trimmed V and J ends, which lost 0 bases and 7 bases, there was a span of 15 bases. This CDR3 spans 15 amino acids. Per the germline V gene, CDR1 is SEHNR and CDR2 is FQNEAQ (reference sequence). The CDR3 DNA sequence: TGTGCCAGCAGCTTAGCGAAGGGACTGTCAAGGACCCAGTACTTC. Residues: CASSLAKGLSRTQYF. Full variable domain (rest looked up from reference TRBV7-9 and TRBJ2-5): DTGVSQNPRHKITKRGQNVTFRCDPISEHNRLYWYRQTLGQGPEFLTYFQNEAQLEKSRLLSDRFSAERPKGSFSTLEIQRTEQGDSAMYLCASSLAKGLSRTQYFGPGTRLLVL.

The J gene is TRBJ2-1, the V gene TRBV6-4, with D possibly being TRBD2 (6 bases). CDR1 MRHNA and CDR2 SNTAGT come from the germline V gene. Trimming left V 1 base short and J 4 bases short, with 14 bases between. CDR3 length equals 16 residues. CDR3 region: CASSDWSSSAYNEQFF. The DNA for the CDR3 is TGTGCCAGCAGTGACTGGTCGTCTAGCGCATACAATGAGCAGTTCTTC.

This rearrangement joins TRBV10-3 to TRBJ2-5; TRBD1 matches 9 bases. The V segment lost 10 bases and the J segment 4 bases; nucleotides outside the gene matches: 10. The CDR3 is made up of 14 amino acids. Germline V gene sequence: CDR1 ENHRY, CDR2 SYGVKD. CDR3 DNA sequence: TGTGCCAGCAACCGGGACAGGGTTGGAGAGACCCAGTACTTC. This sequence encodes CASNRDRVGETQYF.

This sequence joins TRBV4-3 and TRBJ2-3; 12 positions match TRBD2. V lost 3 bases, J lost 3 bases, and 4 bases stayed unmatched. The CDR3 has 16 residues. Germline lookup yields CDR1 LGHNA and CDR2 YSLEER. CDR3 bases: TGCGCCAGCAGCCAGCTAGCGGGGGGGCGGACAGATACGCAGTATTTT. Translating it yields CASSQLAGGRTDTQYF.

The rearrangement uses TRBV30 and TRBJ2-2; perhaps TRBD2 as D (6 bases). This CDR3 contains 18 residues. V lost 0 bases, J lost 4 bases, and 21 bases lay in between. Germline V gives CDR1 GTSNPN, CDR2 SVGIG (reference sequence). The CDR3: CAWSVPPPTSWSTGELFF. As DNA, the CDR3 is TGTGCCTGGAGTGTGCCACCCCCGACTAGTTGGAGCACCGGGGAGCTGTTTTTT.

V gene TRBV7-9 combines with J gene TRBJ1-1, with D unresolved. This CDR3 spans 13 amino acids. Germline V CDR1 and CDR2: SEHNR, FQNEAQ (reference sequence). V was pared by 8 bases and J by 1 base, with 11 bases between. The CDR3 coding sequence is TGTGCCAGCTCCCGAGAGGCGAACACTGAAGCTTTCTTT. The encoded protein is CASSREANTEAFF.

The CDR3 sequence: CASSQERGTPLHF. The CDR3, as DNA: TGTGCCAGCAGCCAAGAGAGAGGGACACCCCTCCACTTT. The chain uses TRBV14 and TRBJ1-6; no definite D call. This CDR3 spans 13 amino acids. In germline, CDR1 is SGHDN, CDR2 FVKESK. Trimming took 0 bases from V and 11 from J, leaving 8 bases between them.

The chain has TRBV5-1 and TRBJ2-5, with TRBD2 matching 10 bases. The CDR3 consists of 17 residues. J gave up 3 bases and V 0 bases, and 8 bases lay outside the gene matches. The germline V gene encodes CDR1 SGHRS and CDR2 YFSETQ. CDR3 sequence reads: CASSLAGSGGAEETQYF. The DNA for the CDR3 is TGCGCCAGCAGCTTGGCTGGCAGCGGGGGGGCCGAAGAGACCCAGTACTTC.